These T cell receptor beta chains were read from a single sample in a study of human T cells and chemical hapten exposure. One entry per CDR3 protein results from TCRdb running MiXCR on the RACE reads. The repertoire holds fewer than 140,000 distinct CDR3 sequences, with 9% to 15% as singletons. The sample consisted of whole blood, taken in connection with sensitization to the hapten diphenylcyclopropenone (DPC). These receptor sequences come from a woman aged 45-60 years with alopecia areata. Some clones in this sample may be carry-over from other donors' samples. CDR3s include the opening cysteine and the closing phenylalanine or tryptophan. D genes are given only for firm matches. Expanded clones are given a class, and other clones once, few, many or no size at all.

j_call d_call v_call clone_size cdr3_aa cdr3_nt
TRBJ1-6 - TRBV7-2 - CASGREAMNSPLHF TGTGCCAGCGGTCGAGAGGCCATGAATTCACCCCTCCACTTT
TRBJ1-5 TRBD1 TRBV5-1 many CASSLGGQGIDQPQHF TGCGCCAGCAGCTTGGGAGGACAGGGGATTGATCAGCCCCAGCATTTT
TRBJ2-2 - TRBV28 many CASSLDNTGELFF TGTGCCAGCAGTTTAGACAACACCGGGGAGCTGTTTTTT
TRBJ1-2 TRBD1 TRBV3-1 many CASSLSTMRTGGYGYTF TGTGCCAGCAGCCTCTCAACCATGAGGACAGGAGGGTATGGCTACACCTTC
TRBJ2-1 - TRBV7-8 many CASSMPGPKEGEQFF TGTGCCAGCAGCATGCCCGGGCCAAAGGAGGGTGAGCAGTTCTTC
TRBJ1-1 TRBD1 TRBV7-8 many CASSFGQGTEAFF TGTGCCAGCAGCTTCGGACAGGGGACTGAAGCTTTCTTT
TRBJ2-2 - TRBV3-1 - CASSRRPTGELFF TGTGCCAGCAGCCGAAGGCCGACCGGGGAGCTGTTTTTT
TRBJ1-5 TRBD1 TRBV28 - CASSNPGTVVNQPQHF TGTGCCAGCAGTAACCCCGGGACAGTAGTCAATCAGCCCCAGCATTTT
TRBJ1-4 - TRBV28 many CASSIQNKNEKLFF TGTGCCAGCAGTATCCAGAATAAAAATGAAAAACTGTTTTTT
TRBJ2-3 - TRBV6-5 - CASRSSTDTQYF TGTGCCAGCAGGTCTAGCACAGATACGCAGTATTTT
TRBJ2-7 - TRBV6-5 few CASSQRQFVEQYF TGTGCCAGCAGTCAACGACAGTTTGTCGAGCAGTACTTC
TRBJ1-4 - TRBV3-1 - CASSQEGFRASSVKLFF TGTGCCAGCAGCCAAGAAGGATTCCGAGCTTCTTCAGTCAAACTGTTTTTT
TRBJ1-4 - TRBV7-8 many CASSYERFANEKLFF TGTGCCAGCAGCTACGAAAGGTTCGCTAATGAAAAACTGTTTTTT
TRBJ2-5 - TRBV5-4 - CASSLLDEETQYF TGTGCCAGCAGCTTACTGGATGAAGAGACCCAGTACTTC
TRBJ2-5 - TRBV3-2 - CASSQERRGTQYF TGTGCCAGCAGCCAAGAACGGCGGGGCACCCAGTACTTC
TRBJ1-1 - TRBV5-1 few CASSRQMTNTEAFF TGCGCCAGCAGCCGACAGATGACGAACACTGAAGCTTTCTTT
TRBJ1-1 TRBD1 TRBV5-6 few CASSDQGARGAFF TGTGCCAGCAGCGATCAGGGGGCCCGTGGAGCTTTCTTT
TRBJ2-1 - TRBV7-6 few CASSLGRGSEQFF TGTGCCAGCAGCTTAGGACGAGGATCGGAGCAGTTCTTC
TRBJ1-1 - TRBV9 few CASSVEMMGAYTEAFF TGTGCCAGCAGCGTAGAGATGATGGGGGCGTACACTGAAGCTTTCTTT
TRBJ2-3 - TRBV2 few CASTQGPLTDTQYF TGTGCCAGCACCCAGGGACCGCTCACAGATACGCAGTATTTT
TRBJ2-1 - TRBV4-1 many CASSQEKGGEQFF TGCGCCAGCAGCCAAGAGAAGGGCGGGGAGCAGTTCTTC
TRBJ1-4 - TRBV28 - CASSRMPTNEKLFF TGTGCCAGCAGTCGAATGCCAACTAATGAAAAACTGTTTTTT
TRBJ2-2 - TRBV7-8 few CASSPPGAGELFF TGTGCCAGCAGCCCCCCGGGTGCCGGGGAGCTGTTTTTT
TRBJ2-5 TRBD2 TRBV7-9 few CASSHQILAGEETQYF TGTGCCAGCAGCCATCAGATACTAGCGGGAGAAGAGACCCAGTACTTC
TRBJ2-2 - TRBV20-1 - CSARARGAGELFF TGCAGTGCTAGAGCTAGGGGCGCCGGGGAGCTGTTTTTT
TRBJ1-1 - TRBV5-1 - CASSPRAISNTEAFF TGCGCCAGCAGCCCCCGGGCAATCTCGAACACTGAAGCTTTCTTT
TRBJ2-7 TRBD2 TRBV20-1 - CSLSGGDSYEQYF TGCAGCCTTAGCGGGGGGGACTCCTACGAGCAGTACTTC
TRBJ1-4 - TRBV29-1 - CSVLQNEKLFF TGCAGCGTCCTGCAGAATGAAAAACTGTTTTTT
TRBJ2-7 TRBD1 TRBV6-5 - CASSYSTGSPYEQYF TGTGCCAGCAGTTACTCGACAGGGTCGCCTTACGAGCAGTACTTC
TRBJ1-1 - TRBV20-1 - CSASSSVNTEAFF TGCAGTGCTAGTAGTTCAGTTAACACTGAAGCTTTCTTT
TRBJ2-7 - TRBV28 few CASSPPASEEQYF TGTGCCAGCAGTCCCCCGGCAAGCGAGGAGCAGTACTTC
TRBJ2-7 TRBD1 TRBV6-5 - CASSYQPPGQGPYEQYF TGTGCCAGCAGTTACCAACCTCCGGGACAGGGGCCGTACGAGCAGTACTTC
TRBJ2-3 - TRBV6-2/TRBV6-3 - CASSYVVGTDTQYF TGTGCCAGCAGTTACGTGGTGGGCACAGATACGCAGTATTTT
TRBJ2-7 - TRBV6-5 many CASSPQASSSYEQYF TGTGCCAGCAGTCCCCAAGCCTCGAGCTCCTACGAGCAGTACTTC
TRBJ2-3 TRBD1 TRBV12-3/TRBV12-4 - CASTPGQGDGSTDTQYF TGTGCCAGCACCCCCGGACAGGGAGACGGTAGCACAGATACGCAGTATTTT
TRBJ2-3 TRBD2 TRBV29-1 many CSAGTRADTQYF TGCAGCGCCGGGACTAGGGCAGATACGCAGTATTTT
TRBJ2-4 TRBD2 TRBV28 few CASSLSLAGAKNIQYF TGTGCCAGCAGTTTATCACTAGCGGGAGCCAAAAACATTCAGTACTTC
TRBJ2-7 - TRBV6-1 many CASSEGIGRIHEQYF TGTGCCAGCAGTGAAGGAATAGGGAGAATCCACGAGCAGTACTTC
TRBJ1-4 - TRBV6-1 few CASIKNRRFNEKLFF TGTGCCAGCATTAAAAACAGGAGATTTAATGAAAAACTGTTTTTT
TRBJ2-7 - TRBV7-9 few CASSHGTARVEQYF TGTGCCAGCAGCCACGGGACCGCGCGGGTCGAGCAGTACTTC
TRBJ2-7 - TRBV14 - CASSFSGGGPYEQYF TGTGCCAGCAGCTTCTCCGGGGGAGGTCCCTACGAGCAGTACTTC
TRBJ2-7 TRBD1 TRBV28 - CASSAPGQGVYEQYF TGTGCCAGCAGTGCTCCGGGACAGGGGGTTTACGAGCAGTACTTC
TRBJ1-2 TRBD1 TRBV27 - CASSFSGTGLYYGYTF TGTGCCAGCAGTTTCTCCGGGACAGGGCTCTACTATGGCTACACCTTC
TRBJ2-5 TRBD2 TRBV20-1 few CSALPLASGSPGETQYF TGCAGTGCTCTCCCTTTGGCTAGCGGTTCTCCCGGAGAGACCCAGTACTTC
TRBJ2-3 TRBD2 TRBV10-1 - CASKDSGVTDTQYF TGCGCCAGCAAGGATAGCGGGGTAACAGATACGCAGTATTTT
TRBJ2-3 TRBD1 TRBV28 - CATRDSSSTDTQYF TGTGCCACCCGGGACAGCTCTAGCACAGATACGCAGTATTTT
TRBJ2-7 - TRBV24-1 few CATSARSGGAYEQYF TGTGCCACCAGTGCCCGATCGGGCGGGGCCTACGAGCAGTACTTC
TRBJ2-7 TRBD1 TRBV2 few CASSEQGQGSEQYF TGTGCCAGCAGTGAACAGGGACAGGGAAGCGAGCAGTACTTC